A single sample is the source of the 10 T cell receptor beta chains below, sequenced in a study of blood T cell repertoires in COVID-19. Some clones are missing from TCRdb's copy, which holds only in-frame ones; the method was immunoSEQ multiplex PCR. In the table there are around 470,000 clones, 80% to 90% of which are singletons. Sequenced: peripheral blood. The receptors were gathered from a young man with COVID-19, enrolled during active disease.

This rearrangement joins TRBV7-6 to TRBJ2-5; 11 bases fit TRBD2. V shed 1 base and J 4 bases; nucleotides not matched to a gene: 5. The CDR3 loop spans 16 amino acids. From germline, CDR1 is SGHVS and CDR2 FNYEAQ. CDR3 coding DNA: TGTGCCAGCAGCTTAGGTAGCGGGGGGGCGGCAGAGACCCAGTACTTC. This sequence encodes CASSLGSGGAAETQYF.

DNA of the CDR3: TGTGCCAGCAATCCCAGCGGGGGGGCCTCAGGCGAGCAGTACTTC. Its translation is CASNPSGGASGEQYF. The chain joins TRBV6-5 to TRBJ2-7, with TRBD2 identical over 10 bases. Germline CDR1 reads MNHEY; CDR2 reads SVGAGI. V lost 7 bases to trimming and J lost 6 bases; unmatched junction nucleotides: 12. The CDR3 has 15 residues.

The chain employs TRBV9 and TRBJ1-6; D is possibly TRBD1 (6 bases). CDR3 length equals 15 residues. Germline loops: CDR1 SGDLS, CDR2 YYNGEE. V lost 2 bases and J lost 4, with 10 bases in between. The CDR3 here is CASSVGQPYNSPLHF. The CDR3 DNA follows: TGTGCCAGCAGCGTCGGACAGCCGTATAATTCACCCCTCCACTTT.

The chain couples TRBV14 to TRBJ2-1; D is possibly TRBD2 (6 bases). V lost 3 bases and J 7 bases, leaving 16 bases between the germline ends. The CDR3 covers 15 residues. CDR1 is SGHDN, CDR2 FVKESK, per germline. CDR3 sequence (DNA): TGTGCCAGCAGCCAGGGCGGGATCGTGGGTAATGAGCAGTTCTTC. Residues: CASSQGGIVGNEQFF. The whole variable domain, remainder taken from reference TRBV14 and TRBJ2-1, is EAGVTQFPSHSVIEKGQTVTLRCDPISGHDNLYWYRRVMGKEIKFLLHFVKESKQDESGMPNNRFLAERTGGTYSTLKVQPAELEDSGVYFCASSQGGIVGNEQFFGPGTRLTVL.

The chain couples TRBV6-2 or TRBV6-3 to TRBJ1-5, with D hard to call. CDR3 length equals 20 residues. V dropped 0 bases and J dropped 0 bases, with 21 bases sitting between them. Germline CDR1 reads MNHEY; CDR2 reads SVGEGT. The CDR3 here is CASSYSPDQRTLYSNQPQHF. The CDR3 DNA reads TGTGCCAGCAGTTACTCCCCAGATCAACGCACACTATATAGCAATCAGCCCCAGCATTTT.

J is TRBJ2-3 and V is TRBV3-1 (or the pseudogene TRBV3-2); 11 bases are a match to TRBD2. This CDR3 has 16 residues. CDR1 and CDR2 (germline): LGHDT, YNNKEL (reference sequence). V was pared by 5 bases and J by 6 bases, with 10 bases of the junction left unmatched. CDR3 bases: TGTGCCAGCAGCAAGGGGGCTAGCGGGAGGTTGGATACGCAGTATTTT. Translated, it gives CASSKGASGRLDTQYF.

The chain combines TRBV7-2 with TRBJ2-1; D is undetermined. Germline CDR1 is SGHTA and CDR2 is FQGNSA. There are 12 residues in the CDR3. V dropped 5 bases and J dropped 10 bases, with 12 bases sitting between them. Here the CDR3 reads CASSPRLGEQFF. The CDR3 DNA sequence: TGTGCCAGCAGCCCCCGTTTGGGCGAGCAGTTCTTC.

The V and J genes are TRBV6-2 or TRBV6-3 and TRBJ1-1; D might be TRBD1 (6 bases). The CDR3 spans 14 residues. Germline V gives CDR1 MNHEY, CDR2 SVGEGT. The ends were cut back, 4 bases at V and 4 bases at J, with 13 bases in the middle. CDR3 sequence: CASSFPGQPTEAFF. The CDR3, as DNA: TGTGCCAGCAGTTTCCCGGGACAACCCACTGAAGCTTTCTTT.

The chain employs TRBV10-3 and TRBJ1-4, with 8 bases lining up with TRBD1. The CDR3 consists of 15 residues. From germline, CDR1 is ENHRY and CDR2 SYGVKD. The ends lost 0 bases at V and 5 bases at J; junction bases unmatched: 2. The CDR3 sequence is CAISESGQENEKLFF. The CDR3 bases are TGTGCCATCAGTGAGTCGGGACAGGAGAATGAAAAACTGTTTTTT.

V is TRBV7-9 and J is TRBJ1-4; D is undetermined. The V and J ends lost 10 bases and 1 base respectively, with 10 bases between them. The CDR3 has 13 residues. CDR1 is SEHNR and CDR2 is FQNEAQ in the germline V gene (reference sequence). The CDR3, as DNA: TGTGCCACCACGGAGGGAACTAATGAAAAACTGTTTTTT. It codes for CATTEGTNEKLFF.